A single sample is the source of the 8 T cell receptor beta chains below, sequenced in a study of T-cell memory formation after mild COVID-19. TCRdb fed the 5' RACE reads into MiXCR, producing one record per CDR3 protein. This table holds almost 350,000 distinct CDR3 sequences, about 20% found once. The sample consisted of PBMCs or a T cell subset sorted from them (not recorded which). Source of these receptors: a man aged 18-30 years who had mild COVID-19 (a few samples of this study predate the infection). Cell type and time point are not known.

The chain couples TRBV7-3 to TRBJ2-1, with 8 positions matching TRBD1. The CDR3 length is 15 residues. Trimming at V came to 6 bases and at J to 5 bases, leaving 9 bases not matched to a gene. Germline CDR1 is SGHTA and CDR2 is FQGTGA. The CDR3 DNA is TGTGCCAGCAGGAACCCGGACAGGGTGGACAATGAGCAGTTCTTC. Protein product: CASRNPDRVDNEQFF.

This clonotype was picked up a small number of times. The rearrangement links TRBV27 to TRBJ2-3, with 8 bases that match TRBD1. The CDR3 has 16 amino acids. Germline CDR1 and CDR2: MNHEY and SMNVEV (reference sequence). Trimming took 7 bases from V and 7 from J; bases not matched to a gene: 16. CDR3 DNA sequence: TGTGCCAGCATTAACCTCACCCGGGACAGGCTGTATACGCAGTATTTT. As protein: CASINLTRDRLYTQYF.

The chain recombines TRBV4-1 with TRBJ1-1, with D hard to call. CDR3 length: 15 amino acids. Germline CDR1 is MGHRA and CDR2 is YSYEKL. V lost 0 bases, J lost 1 base, and 9 bases lay in between. Here the CDR3 reads CASSQEDGGNTEAFF. The CDR3 DNA sequence: TGCGCCAGCAGCCAAGAAGATGGTGGGAACACTGAAGCTTTCTTT.

The rearrangement links TRBV12-3 or TRBV12-4 to TRBJ1-1; D gene unclear. The V end was cut by 5 bases, the J end by 1 base, with 8 bases between. The CDR3 runs to 13 residues. This chain's CDR3 is CASSDTTNTEAFF. CDR3 DNA sequence: TGTGCCAGCAGTGACACCACGAACACTGAAGCTTTCTTT.

V gene TRBV11-2 combines with J gene TRBJ2-4; D might be TRBD1 or TRBD2, each matching 5 bases. The CDR3 runs 12 residues. Germline loops: CDR1 SGHAT, CDR2 FQNNGV. V lost 7 bases, J lost 8 bases, and 12 bases lay in between. Here the CDR3 DNA reads TGTGCCAGCACAGGTTTGGGGGACATTCAGTACTTC. Translation gives CASTGLGDIQYF. Together with reference TRBV11-2 and TRBJ2-4, the CDR3 gives the full variable domain: EAGVAQSPRYKIIEKRQSVAFWCNPISGHATLYWYQQILGQGPKLLIQFQNNGVVDDSQLPKDRFSAERLKGVDSTLKIQPAKLEDSAVYLCASTGLGDIQYFGAGTRLSVL.

The chain joins TRBV7-9 to TRBJ2-5; D assignment may be TRBD1 or TRBD2 (5 bases each). V was trimmed by 5 bases and J by 0 bases, leaving 16 bases between them. The germline V gene has CDR1 SEHNR and CDR2 FQNEAQ (reference sequence). The CDR3 is 16 residues long. Written as DNA, the CDR3 is TGTGCCAGCAGCCCCCGGGGCACTCAGTACCAAGAGACCCAGTACTTC. This translates into CASSPRGTQYQETQYF.

The gene calls are TRBV6-2 or TRBV6-3 and TRBJ2-5; 8 bases are shared with TRBD2. Per the germline V gene, CDR1 is MNHEY and CDR2 is SVGEGT. This CDR3 spans 16 amino acids. Unmatched junction bases numbered 10, after V lost 2 bases and J lost 5 bases. The CDR3 spells CASSYAAGLGVETQYF. DNA for the CDR3: TGTGCCAGCAGTTACGCCGCGGGACTAGGGGTGGAGACCCAGTACTTC.

The V and J genes are TRBV7-2 and TRBJ2-5, with 7 bases lining up with TRBD2. Germline lookup yields CDR1 SGHTA and CDR2 FQGNSA. The V segment lost 5 bases and the J segment 6 bases; nucleotides outside the gene matches: 6. The CDR3 sequence is 13 residues long. In DNA form, the CDR3 reads TGTGCCAGCAGCGCGGGGGTGGGAAAGACCCAGTACTTC. This sequence encodes CASSAGVGKTQYF.